This TCR beta chain was sequenced during a study of cytomegalovirus exposure and HLA in healthy donors. Points from the study as a whole: Analysis performed later showed TCR beta chains linked to HLA being more clonally expanded than equally common others. When analyzed later, a missense DCLRE1C variant was found to be linked to TCR beta V- and J-gene trimming.

PCR primers comprised 60 Vbeta and 13 Jbeta primers. Data came from immunoSEQ multiplex PCR; TCRdb stores just in-frame clones and leaves some out. The table shows about 130,000 clones, with roughly 70% occurring only once. As regards this clone: The target antigen is unknown.

The germline gives CDR1 SGHRS, CDR2 YFSETQ. The CDR3 is made up of 15 amino acids. The V gene lost 3 bases and the J gene lost 5 bases, with 15 bases spanning the gap. This chain connects TRBV5-1 to TRBJ2-4, with D possibly being TRBD1 (6 bases). The material sequenced was PBMCs. This receptor was taken from a human donor in good health. CDR3 residues: CASSSGTRAENIQYF. Here the CDR3 DNA reads TGCGCCAGCAGCTCCGGGACAAGAGCTGAAAACATTCAGTACTTC.